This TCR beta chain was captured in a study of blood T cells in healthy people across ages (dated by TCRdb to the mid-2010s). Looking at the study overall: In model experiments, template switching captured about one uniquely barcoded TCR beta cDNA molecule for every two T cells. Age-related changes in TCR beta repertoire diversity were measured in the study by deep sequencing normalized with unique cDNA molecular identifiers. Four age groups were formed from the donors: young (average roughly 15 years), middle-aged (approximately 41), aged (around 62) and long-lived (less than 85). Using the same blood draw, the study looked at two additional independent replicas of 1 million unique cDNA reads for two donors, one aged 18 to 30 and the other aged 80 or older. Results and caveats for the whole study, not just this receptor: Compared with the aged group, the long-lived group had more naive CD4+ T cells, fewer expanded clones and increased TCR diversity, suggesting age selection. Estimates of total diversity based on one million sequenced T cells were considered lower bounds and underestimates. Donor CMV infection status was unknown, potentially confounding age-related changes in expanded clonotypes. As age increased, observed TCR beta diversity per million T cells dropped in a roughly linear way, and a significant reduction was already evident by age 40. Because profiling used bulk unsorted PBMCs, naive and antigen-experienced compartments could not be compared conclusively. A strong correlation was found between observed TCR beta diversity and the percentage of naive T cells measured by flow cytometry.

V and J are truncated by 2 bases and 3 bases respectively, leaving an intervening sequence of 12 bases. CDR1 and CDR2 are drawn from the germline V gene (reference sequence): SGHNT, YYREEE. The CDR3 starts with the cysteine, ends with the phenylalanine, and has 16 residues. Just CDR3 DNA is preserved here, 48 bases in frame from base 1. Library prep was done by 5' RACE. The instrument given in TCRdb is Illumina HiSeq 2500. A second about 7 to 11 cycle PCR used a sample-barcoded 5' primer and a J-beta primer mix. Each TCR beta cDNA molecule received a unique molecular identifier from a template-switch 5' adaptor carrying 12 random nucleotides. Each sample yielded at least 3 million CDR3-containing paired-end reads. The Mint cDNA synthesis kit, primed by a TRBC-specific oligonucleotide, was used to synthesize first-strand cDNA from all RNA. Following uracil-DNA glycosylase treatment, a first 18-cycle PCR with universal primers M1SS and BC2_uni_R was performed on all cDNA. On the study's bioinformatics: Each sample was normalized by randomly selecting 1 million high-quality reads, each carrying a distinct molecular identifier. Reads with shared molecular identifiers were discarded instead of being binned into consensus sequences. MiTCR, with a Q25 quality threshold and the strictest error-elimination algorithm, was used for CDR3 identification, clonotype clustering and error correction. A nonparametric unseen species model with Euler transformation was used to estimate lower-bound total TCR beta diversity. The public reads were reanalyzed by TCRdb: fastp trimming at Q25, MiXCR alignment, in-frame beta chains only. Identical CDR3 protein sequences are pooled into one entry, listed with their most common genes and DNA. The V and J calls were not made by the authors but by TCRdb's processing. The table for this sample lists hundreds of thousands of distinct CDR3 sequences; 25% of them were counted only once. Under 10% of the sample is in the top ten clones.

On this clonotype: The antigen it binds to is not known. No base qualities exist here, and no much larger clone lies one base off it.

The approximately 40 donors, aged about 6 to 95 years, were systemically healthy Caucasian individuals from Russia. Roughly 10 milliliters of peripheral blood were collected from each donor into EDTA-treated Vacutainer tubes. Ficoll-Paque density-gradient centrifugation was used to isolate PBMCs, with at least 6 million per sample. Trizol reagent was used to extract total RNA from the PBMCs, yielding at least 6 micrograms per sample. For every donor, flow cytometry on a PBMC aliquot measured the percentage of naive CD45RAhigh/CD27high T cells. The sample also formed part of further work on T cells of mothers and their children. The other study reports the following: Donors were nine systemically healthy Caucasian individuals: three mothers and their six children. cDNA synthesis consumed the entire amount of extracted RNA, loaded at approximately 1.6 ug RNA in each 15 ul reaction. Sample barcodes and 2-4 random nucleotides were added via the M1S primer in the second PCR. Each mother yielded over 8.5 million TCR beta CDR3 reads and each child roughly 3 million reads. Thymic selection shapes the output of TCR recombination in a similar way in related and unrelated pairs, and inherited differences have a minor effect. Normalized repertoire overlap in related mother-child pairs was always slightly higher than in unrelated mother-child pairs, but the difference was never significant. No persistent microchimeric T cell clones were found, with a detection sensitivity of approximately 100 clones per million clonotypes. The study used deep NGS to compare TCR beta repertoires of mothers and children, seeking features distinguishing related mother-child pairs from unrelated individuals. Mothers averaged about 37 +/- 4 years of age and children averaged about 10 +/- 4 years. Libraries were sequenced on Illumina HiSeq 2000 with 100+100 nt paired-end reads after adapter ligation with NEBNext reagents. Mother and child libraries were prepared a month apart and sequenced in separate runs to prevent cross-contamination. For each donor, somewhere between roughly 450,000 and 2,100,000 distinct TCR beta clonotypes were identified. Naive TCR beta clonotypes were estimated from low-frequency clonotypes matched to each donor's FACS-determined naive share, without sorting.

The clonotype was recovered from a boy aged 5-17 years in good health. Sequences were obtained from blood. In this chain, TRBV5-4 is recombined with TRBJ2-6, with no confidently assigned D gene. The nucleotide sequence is TGTGCCAGCAGCTTTGCAGAAAGGGATGGGGCCAACGTCCTGACTTTC. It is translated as CASSFAERDGANVLTF.